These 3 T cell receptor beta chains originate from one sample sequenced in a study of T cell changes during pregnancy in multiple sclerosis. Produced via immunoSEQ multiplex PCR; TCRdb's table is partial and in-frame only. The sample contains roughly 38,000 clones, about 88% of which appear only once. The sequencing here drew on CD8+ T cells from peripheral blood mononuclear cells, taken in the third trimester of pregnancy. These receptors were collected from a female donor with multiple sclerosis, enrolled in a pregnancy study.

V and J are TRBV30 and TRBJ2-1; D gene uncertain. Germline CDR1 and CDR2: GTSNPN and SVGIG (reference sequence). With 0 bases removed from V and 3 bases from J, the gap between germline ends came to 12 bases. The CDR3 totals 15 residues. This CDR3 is CAWSVKIDYYNEQFF. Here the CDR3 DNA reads TGTGCCTGGAGTGTAAAAATAGATTACTACAATGAGCAGTTCTTC.

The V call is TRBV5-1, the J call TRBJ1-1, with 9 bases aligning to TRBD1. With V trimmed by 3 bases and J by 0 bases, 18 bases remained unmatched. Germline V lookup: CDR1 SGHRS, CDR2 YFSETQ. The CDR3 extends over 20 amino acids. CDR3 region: CASSYNGQGSTSFMNTEAFF. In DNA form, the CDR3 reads TGCGCCAGCAGCTACAATGGACAGGGGTCTACTTCCTTTATGAACACTGAAGCTTTCTTT.

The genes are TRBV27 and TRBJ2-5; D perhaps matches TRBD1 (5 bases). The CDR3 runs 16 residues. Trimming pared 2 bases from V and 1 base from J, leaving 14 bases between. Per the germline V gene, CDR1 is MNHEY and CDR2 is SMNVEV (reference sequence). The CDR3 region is CASSLRVDSLQETQYF. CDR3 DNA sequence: TGTGCCAGCAGTTTAAGGGTAGACAGCCTCCAAGAGACCCAGTACTTC.